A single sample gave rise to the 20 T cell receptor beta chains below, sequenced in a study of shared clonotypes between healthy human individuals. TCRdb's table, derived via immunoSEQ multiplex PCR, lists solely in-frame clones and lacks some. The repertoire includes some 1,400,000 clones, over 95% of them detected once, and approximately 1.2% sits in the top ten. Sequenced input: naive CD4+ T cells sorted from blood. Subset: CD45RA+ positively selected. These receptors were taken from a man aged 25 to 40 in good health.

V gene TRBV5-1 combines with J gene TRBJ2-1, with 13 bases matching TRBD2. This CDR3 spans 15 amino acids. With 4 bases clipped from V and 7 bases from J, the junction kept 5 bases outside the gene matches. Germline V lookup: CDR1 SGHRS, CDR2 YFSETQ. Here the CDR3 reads CASSTTSGRWNEQFF. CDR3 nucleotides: TGCGCCAGCAGCACGACTAGCGGGAGGTGGAATGAGCAGTTCTTC.

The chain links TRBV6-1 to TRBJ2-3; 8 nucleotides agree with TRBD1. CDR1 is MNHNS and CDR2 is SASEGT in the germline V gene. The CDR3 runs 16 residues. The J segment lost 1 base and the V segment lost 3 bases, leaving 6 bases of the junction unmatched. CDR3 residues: CASSDIRGRGTDTQYF. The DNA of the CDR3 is TGTGCCAGCAGTGACATCAGGGGGCGCGGCACAGATACGCAGTATTTT.

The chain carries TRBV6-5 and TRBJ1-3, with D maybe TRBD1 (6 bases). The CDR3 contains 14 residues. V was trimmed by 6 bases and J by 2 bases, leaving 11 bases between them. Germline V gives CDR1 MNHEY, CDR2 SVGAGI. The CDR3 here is CASRPPGAGNTIYF. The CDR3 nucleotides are TGTGCCAGCAGGCCCCCAGGGGCTGGAAACACCATATATTTT.

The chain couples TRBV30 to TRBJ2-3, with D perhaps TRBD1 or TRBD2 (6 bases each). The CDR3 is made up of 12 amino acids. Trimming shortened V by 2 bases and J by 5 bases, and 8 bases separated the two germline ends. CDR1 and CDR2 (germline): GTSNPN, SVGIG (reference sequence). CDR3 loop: CAWSKGGDTQYF. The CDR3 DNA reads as TGTGCCTGGAGTAAGGGGGGAGATACGCAGTATTTT.

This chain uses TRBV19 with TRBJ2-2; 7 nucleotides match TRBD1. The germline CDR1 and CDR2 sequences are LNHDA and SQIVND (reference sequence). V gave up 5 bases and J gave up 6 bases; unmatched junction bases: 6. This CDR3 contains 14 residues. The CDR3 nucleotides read TGTGCCAGTAGTGTATACAGGGGCCCCGGGGAGCTGTTTTTT. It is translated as CASSVYRGPGELFF.

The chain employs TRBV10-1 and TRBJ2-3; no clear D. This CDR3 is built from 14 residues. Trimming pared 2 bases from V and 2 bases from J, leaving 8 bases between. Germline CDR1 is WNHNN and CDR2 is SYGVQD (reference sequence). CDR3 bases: TGCGCCAGCAGTGAGGGGTCAGTCACAGATACGCAGTATTTT. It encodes CASSEGSVTDTQYF.

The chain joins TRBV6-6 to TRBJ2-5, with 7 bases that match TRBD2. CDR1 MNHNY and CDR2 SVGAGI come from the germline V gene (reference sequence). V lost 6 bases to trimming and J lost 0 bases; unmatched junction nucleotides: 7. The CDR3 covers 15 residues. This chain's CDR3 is CASSPGRNYQETQYF. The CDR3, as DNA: TGTGCCAGCAGCCCCGGGAGGAACTACCAAGAGACCCAGTACTTC.

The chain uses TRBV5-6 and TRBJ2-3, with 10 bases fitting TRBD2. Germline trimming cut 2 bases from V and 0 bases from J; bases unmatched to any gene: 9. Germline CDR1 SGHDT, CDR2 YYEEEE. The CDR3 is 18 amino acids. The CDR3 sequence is CASSFGLAGALSTDTQYF. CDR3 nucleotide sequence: TGTGCCAGCAGCTTTGGGCTAGCGGGGGCCCTAAGCACAGATACGCAGTATTTT.

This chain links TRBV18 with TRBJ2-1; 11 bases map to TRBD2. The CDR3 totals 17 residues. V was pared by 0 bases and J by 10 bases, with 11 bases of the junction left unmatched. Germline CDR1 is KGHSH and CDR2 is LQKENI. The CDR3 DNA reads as TGTGCCAGCTCACCACCGGCACTAGCGGGAGCCTCTTCCGAGCAGTTCTTC. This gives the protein CASSPPALAGASSEQFF. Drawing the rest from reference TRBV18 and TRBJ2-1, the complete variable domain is NAGVMQNPRHLVRRRGQEARLRCSPMKGHSHVYWYRQLPEEGLKFMVYLQKENIIDESGMPKERFSAEFPKEGPSILRIQQVVRGDSAAYFCASSPPALAGASSEQFFGPGTRLTVL.

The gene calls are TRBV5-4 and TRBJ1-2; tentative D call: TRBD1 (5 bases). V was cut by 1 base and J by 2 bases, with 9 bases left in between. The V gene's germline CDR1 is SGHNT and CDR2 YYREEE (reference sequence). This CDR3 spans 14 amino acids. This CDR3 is CASSLSQANYGYTF. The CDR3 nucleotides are TGTGCCAGCAGCTTGTCACAGGCAAACTATGGCTACACCTTC. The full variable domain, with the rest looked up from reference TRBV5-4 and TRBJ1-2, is ETGVTQSPTHLIKTRGQQVTLRCSSQSGHNTVSWYQQALGQGPQFIFQYYREEENGRGNFPPRFSGLQFPNYSSELNVNALELDDSALYLCASSLSQANYGYTFGSGTRLTVV.

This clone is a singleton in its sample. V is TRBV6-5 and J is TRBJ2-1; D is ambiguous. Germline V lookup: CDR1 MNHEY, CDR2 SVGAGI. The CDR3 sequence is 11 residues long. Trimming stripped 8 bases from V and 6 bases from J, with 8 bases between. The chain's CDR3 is CASSKGNEQFF. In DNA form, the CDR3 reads TGTGCCAGCTCCAAGGGCAATGAGCAGTTCTTC.

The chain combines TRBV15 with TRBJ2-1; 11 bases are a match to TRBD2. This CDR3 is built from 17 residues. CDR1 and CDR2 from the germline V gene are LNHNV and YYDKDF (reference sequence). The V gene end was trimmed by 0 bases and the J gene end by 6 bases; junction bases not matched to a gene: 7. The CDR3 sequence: CATSRDYGTSGSNEQFF. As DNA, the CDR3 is TGTGCCACCAGCAGAGATTACGGGACTAGCGGTAGCAATGAGCAGTTCTTC.

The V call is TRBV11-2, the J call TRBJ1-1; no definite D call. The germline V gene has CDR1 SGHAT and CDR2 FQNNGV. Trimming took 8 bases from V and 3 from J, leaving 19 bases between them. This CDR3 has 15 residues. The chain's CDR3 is CASATPKGGYTEAFF. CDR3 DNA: TGTGCCAGCGCGACACCCAAGGGTGGATACACTGAAGCTTTCTTT.

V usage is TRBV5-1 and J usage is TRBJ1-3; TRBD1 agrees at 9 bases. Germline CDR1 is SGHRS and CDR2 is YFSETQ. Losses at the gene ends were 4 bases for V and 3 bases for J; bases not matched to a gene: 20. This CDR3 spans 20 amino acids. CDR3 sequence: CASSGALGQGLGRGGNTIYF. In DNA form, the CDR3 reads TGCGCCAGCAGCGGAGCGTTGGGACAGGGCCTGGGTAGAGGTGGAAACACCATATATTTT.

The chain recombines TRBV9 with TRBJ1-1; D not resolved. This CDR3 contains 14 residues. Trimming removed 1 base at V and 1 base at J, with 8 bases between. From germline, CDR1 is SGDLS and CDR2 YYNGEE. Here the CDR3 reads CASSVLVGNTEAFF. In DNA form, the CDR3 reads TGTGCCAGCAGCGTACTAGTGGGGAACACTGAAGCTTTCTTT.

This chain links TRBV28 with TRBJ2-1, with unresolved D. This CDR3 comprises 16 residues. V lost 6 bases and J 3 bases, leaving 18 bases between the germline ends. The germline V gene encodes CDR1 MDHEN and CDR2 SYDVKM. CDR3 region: CASSPDGAGHYNEQFF. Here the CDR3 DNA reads TGTGCCAGCAGCCCGGACGGCGCAGGCCACTACAATGAGCAGTTCTTC.

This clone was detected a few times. Here the CDR3 DNA reads TGTGCCAGTACTTACCAGGGCGGTCATTATGGCTACACCTTC. Translation gives CASTYQGGHYGYTF. The V and J genes are TRBV19 and TRBJ1-2, with a possible D match to TRBD1 (5 bases). Germline loops: CDR1 LNHDA, CDR2 SQIVND (reference sequence). CDR3 length: 14 residues. V was trimmed by 7 bases and J by 5 bases, leaving 17 bases between them.

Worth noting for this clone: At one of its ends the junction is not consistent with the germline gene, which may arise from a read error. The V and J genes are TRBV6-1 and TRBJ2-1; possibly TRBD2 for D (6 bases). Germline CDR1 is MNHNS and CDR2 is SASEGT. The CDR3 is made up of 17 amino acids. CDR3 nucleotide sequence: TGTGCCAGCAATGAAGGGAGGCCAGGATCGATTCGTAGCGAGCAGTTCTTC. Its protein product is CASNEGRPGSIRSEQFF.

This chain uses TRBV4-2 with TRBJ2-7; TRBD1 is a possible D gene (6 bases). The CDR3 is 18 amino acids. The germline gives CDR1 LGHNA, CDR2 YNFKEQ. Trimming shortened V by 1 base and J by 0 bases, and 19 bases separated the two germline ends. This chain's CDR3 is CASSQAAIQGIGSYEQYF. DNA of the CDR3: TGTGCCAGCAGCCAAGCCGCCATACAGGGTATAGGCTCCTACGAGCAGTACTTC.

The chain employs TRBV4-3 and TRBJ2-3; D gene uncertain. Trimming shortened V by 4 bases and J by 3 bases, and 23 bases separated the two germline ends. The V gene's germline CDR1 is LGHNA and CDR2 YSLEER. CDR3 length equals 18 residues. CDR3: CASSPALGRSLRTDTQYF. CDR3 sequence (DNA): TGCGCCAGCAGCCCAGCCCTCGGCCGATCACTAAGGACAGATACGCAGTATTTT.